These T cell receptor beta chains were read from a single sample in a study of Graves' ophthalmopathy and Graves' hyperthyroidism. MiXCR was run by TCRdb on the multiplex PCR reads, yielding one entry per CDR3 protein. This sample has a few hundred thousand distinct CDR3 sequences, with about 17% found just once. Sequencing input: peripheral blood. These receptors were collected from an adult woman with stable Graves' hyperthyroidism. The CDR3 runs from the conserved cysteine through the conserved F or W. Fields, in order: V gene, clone size, CDR3 length, D gene, J gene, CDR3 protein, CDR3 DNA. A D gene is named only where the DNA matches it firmly. Rows give clone size only sometimes, using once, few, many, or a class for an expanded clone.

TRBV12-3/TRBV12-4	.	12	.	TRBJ2-5	CASSPIGRTQYF	TGTGCCAGCAGTCCCATCGGGCGGACCCAGTACTTC
TRBV6-2/TRBV6-3	.	18	.	TRBJ2-2	CASSSLSTPIRNTGELFF	TGTGCCAGCAGTTCCCTTTCGACACCTATTAGGAACACCGGGGAGCTGTTTTTT
TRBV12-3/TRBV12-4	few	15	TRBD1	TRBJ1-2	CASSPGTAGNYGYTF	TGTGCCAGCAGCCCCGGGACAGCAGGAAACTATGGCTACACCTTC
TRBV29-1	many	14	.	TRBJ1-5	CSVANSDSNQPQHF	TGCAGCGTTGCAAACAGCGATAGCAATCAGCCCCAGCATTTT
TRBV7-2	many	14	TRBD2	TRBJ2-7	CASSSGLAGYEQYF	TGTGCCAGCAGCTCGGGACTAGCGGGGTACGAGCAGTACTTC
TRBV29-1	many	13	TRBD1	TRBJ2-2	CSVRQGAGGELFF	TGCAGCGTTCGGCAGGGGGCTGGCGGGGAGCTGTTTTTT
TRBV2	many	14	.	TRBJ1-3	CASSERGSGNTIYF	TGTGCCAGCAGTGAGAGGGGTTCTGGAAACACCATATATTTT
TRBV12-3/TRBV12-4	.	14	TRBD1	TRBJ1-6	CASSRTDRAVPLHF	TGTGCCAGCAGCCGGACCGACAGGGCCGTGCCCCTCCACTTT
TRBV20-1	many	15	TRBD1	TRBJ2-7	CSARAMRDRVYEQYF	TGCAGTGCTAGAGCAATGAGGGACAGGGTGTACGAGCAGTACTTC
TRBV20-1	.	14	TRBD2	TRBJ2-7	CSAQRAGGSHEQYF	TGCAGTGCCCAAAGGGCGGGAGGGTCCCACGAGCAGTACTTC
TRBV18	.	18	TRBD1	TRBJ2-7	CASSPGQGALTKSYEQYF	TGTGCCAGCTCACCGGGACAGGGGGCGCTTACGAAATCCTACGAGCAGTACTTC
TRBV6-1	once	16	.	TRBJ2-5	CASSLEGAGGGETQYF	TGTGCCAGCAGCCTCGAGGGGGCGGGAGGTGGGGAGACCCAGTACTTC
TRBV27	.	17	TRBD2	TRBJ2-7	CASSLTQGLAKTYEQYF	TGTGCCAGCAGTTTAACCCAAGGACTAGCGAAAACCTACGAGCAGTACTTC
TRBV6-1	.	13	.	TRBJ1-2	CASEPGQNYGYTF	TGTGCCAGTGAGCCCGGACAGAACTATGGCTACACCTTC
TRBV12-3/TRBV12-4	many	15	.	TRBJ1-2	CASSFSHRRSYGYTF	TGTGCCAGCAGTTTTTCGCACAGAAGGTCCTATGGCTACACCTTC
TRBV6-5	many	12	.	TRBJ2-5	CASSWGEETQYF	TGTGCCAGCAGTTGGGGGGAAGAGACCCAGTACTTC
TRBV6-2/TRBV6-3	few	16	.	TRBJ1-6	CASSYAPGSYNSPLHF	TGTGCCAGCAGTTACGCTCCGGGGTCCTATAATTCACCCCTCCACTTT
TRBV12-3/TRBV12-4	many	13	.	TRBJ2-5	CASSTGTQETQYF	TGTGCCAGCAGTACCGGGACCCAAGAGACCCAGTACTTC
TRBV20-1	few	14	TRBD2	TRBJ2-7	CSARPSGIVYEQYF	TGCAGTGCTAGACCTAGCGGGATTGTCTACGAGCAGTACTTC
TRBV28	.	14	.	TRBJ2-7	CASSSSTVTYEQYF	TGTGCCAGCAGTTCTTCTACGGTGACCTACGAGCAGTACTTC
TRBV6-1	many	14	.	TRBJ2-5	CASSEVAARETQYF	TGTGCCAGCAGCGAAGTAGCGGCCAGGGAGACCCAGTACTTC
TRBV18	many	15	.	TRBJ2-7	CASSPPGSGSYEQYF	TGTGCCAGCTCACCCCCGGGGTCGGGTTCCTACGAGCAGTACTTC
TRBV7-9	.	15	.	TRBJ1-1	CASSLPLGLNTEAFF	TGTGCCAGCAGCTTACCCTTAGGGCTGAACACTGAAGCTTTCTTT
TRBV28	many	16	TRBD2	TRBJ2-7	CASSFPRTSGSYEQYF	TGTGCCAGCAGTTTCCCTCGGACTAGCGGCTCCTACGAGCAGTACTTC
TRBV20-1	many	15	.	TRBJ2-5	CSAIVAAKGGETQYF	TGCAGTGCTATCGTAGCGGCCAAGGGGGGGGAGACCCAGTACTTC
TRBV27	many	12	.	TRBJ2-2	CASTLQAGELFF	TGTGCCAGCACCCTCCAGGCCGGGGAGCTGTTTTTT
TRBV11-2	few	15	.	TRBJ2-5	CASSLTVRGAETQYF	TGTGCCAGCAGCTTAACAGTTAGAGGGGCAGAGACCCAGTACTTC
TRBV30	many	14	.	TRBJ1-1	CAWSRIRTDTEAFF	TGTGCCTGGAGTAGGATACGCACGGACACTGAAGCTTTCTTT
TRBV20-1	few	18	TRBD2	TRBJ2-2	CSARDRGGRRRGTGELFF	TGCAGTGCTAGAGATCGCGGCGGGAGGAGACGAGGCACCGGGGAGCTGTTTTTT
TRBV7-2	many	14	TRBD2	TRBJ2-7	CASSLGAGSYEQYF	TGTGCCAGCAGCTTAGGAGCGGGAAGCTACGAGCAGTACTTC
TRBV6-8	many	18	.	TRBJ2-5	CASSYYPPPGHRAETQYF	TGTGCCAGCAGTTACTACCCCCCACCGGGACATCGGGCGGAGACCCAGTACTTC
TRBV6-5	.	14	.	TRBJ1-1	CASSYSPQDTEAFF	TGTGCCAGCAGTTACTCGCCGCAGGATACTGAAGCTTTCTTT
TRBV2	many	14	.	TRBJ2-5	CASSDWGAGETQYF	TGTGCCAGCAGTGATTGGGGGGCGGGAGAGACCCAGTACTTC
TRBV10-3	few	18	.	TRBJ1-2	CAISESHTSSPHIQGYTF	TGTGCCATCAGTGAGTCGCATACATCCTCCCCCCATATTCAGGGCTACACCTTC
TRBV2	many	15	.	TRBJ2-7	CASSEGLKPIYEQYF	TGTGCCAGCAGTGAAGGACTCAAGCCAATCTACGAGCAGTACTTC
TRBV3-1	many	14	TRBD2	TRBJ2-5	CASSIGLEQETQYF	TGTGCCAGCAGCATAGGACTAGAGCAAGAGACCCAGTACTTC
TRBV19	many	12	.	TRBJ1-5	CASRQRHQPQHF	TGTGCCAGTAGACAGAGACATCAGCCCCAGCATTTT
TRBV7-2	many	18	.	TRBJ2-6	CASSLSGTVLSGANVLTF	TGTGCCAGCAGCTTGTCCGGGACGGTTTTATCTGGGGCCAACGTCCTGACTTTC
TRBV11-2	.	13	.	TRBJ2-7	CASSLDPLGEQYF	TGTGCCAGCAGCTTAGATCCTCTAGGCGAGCAGTACTTC
TRBV7-9	many	15	.	TRBJ2-7	CASSLIGGAAVEQYF	TGTGCCAGCAGCTTAATCGGTGGTGCAGCCGTCGAGCAGTACTTC
TRBV29-1	many	14	.	TRBJ2-5	CSVAAVLGEETQYF	TGCAGCGTTGCCGCCGTGTTAGGGGAAGAGACCCAGTACTTC
TRBV2	many	11	.	TRBJ2-2	CASREIGELFF	TGTGCCAGCAGGGAGATCGGGGAGCTGTTTTTT
TRBV2	many	13	.	TRBJ2-5	CASSPPMRETQYF	TGTGCCAGCAGTCCCCCGATGCGGGAGACCCAGTACTTC